The 25 T cell receptor beta chains below were found in one sample sequenced in a study of OX40 agonist ivuxolimab in advanced cancers. Using immunoSEQ multiplex PCR, the repertoire was profiled, and TCRdb retains in-frame clones only, with some absent. The sample holds around 98,000 clones; about 83% are singletons and the top ten take roughly 0.5%. Here the sequenced sample was CD4+ or CD8+ T cells sorted from blood, taken in a trial of the OX40 agonist ivuxolimab. The receptors originated from an adult with an advanced solid tumor such as melanoma, head and neck, liver or kidney cancer.

The chain links TRBV7-9 to TRBJ2-1, with 8 bases identical to TRBD1. Germline V lookup: CDR1 SEHNR, CDR2 FQNEAQ (reference sequence). This CDR3 contains 16 residues. Trimming at V came to 4 bases and at J to 0 bases, leaving 5 bases not matched to a gene. The CDR3 region is CASSSTGVSSYNEQFF. The CDR3 region has the DNA TGTGCCAGCAGCTCGACAGGGGTCAGCTCCTACAATGAGCAGTTCTTC.

The chain employs TRBV6-1 and TRBJ2-5; the D is unclear. The CDR3 runs to 15 residues. Trimming left V 5 bases short and J 2 bases short, with 15 bases between. From germline, CDR1 is MNHNS and CDR2 SASEGT. CDR3 sequence (DNA): TGTGCCAGCAGTTCCCCCCAGGCTATGCAAGAGACCCAGTACTTC. It encodes CASSSPQAMQETQYF.

The CDR3 region has the DNA TGTGCCAGCAGATGGGGGGGTAACTCGTTCACCGGGGAGCTGTTTTTT. It codes for CASRWGGNSFTGELFF. This rearrangement joins TRBV5-8 to TRBJ2-2, with 7 positions matching TRBD2. Germline trimming cut 5 bases from V and 4 bases from J; bases unmatched to any gene: 11. Germline V gene data show CDR1 as SGHTS and CDR2 as YDEGEE. The CDR3 loop spans 16 amino acids.

Here the CDR3 DNA reads TGTGCCAGCAGCTCCGGGACAGGGGCCCGGGGTGGCTACACCTTC. This gives the protein CASSSGTGARGGYTF. The chain uses TRBV11-2 and TRBJ1-2; the match to TRBD1 covers 10 bases. Germline CDR1 and CDR2: SGHAT and FQNNGV. V lost 4 bases and J lost 7; bases outside the gene matches: 9. The CDR3 totals 15 residues.

The J gene is TRBJ1-2, the V gene TRBV7-2; D not certain. Trimming removed 3 bases from V and 5 bases from J, with 7 bases in between. Germline V CDR1 and CDR2: SGHTA, FQGNSA. This CDR3 comprises 12 residues. In nucleotides, the CDR3 is TGTGCCAGCAGCTTCCCCGGGTATGGCTACACCTTC. It translates to CASSFPGYGYTF.

The J gene is TRBJ1-5, the V gene TRBV9; D is unclear. V lost 0 bases and J 3 bases, leaving 10 bases between the germline ends. CDR3 size: 15 residues. Germline values: CDR1 SGDLS, CDR2 YYNGEE. The CDR3 bases are TGTGCCAGCAGCGTAGGGGCGGAACCCAATCAGCCCCAGCATTTT. This gives the protein CASSVGAEPNQPQHF.

This clone has just one count. J is TRBJ1-4 and V is TRBV7-9; possibly TRBD1 for D (5 bases). The V and J ends lost 3 bases and 2 bases respectively, with 10 bases between them. Germline CDR1 and CDR2: SEHNR and FQNEAQ (reference sequence). The CDR3 has 15 amino acids. The DNA for the CDR3 is TGTGCCAGCAGCTTGGTGTGGGGGACTAATGAAAAACTGTTTTTT. It encodes CASSLVWGTNEKLFF. The variable domain in full, with the rest retrieved from reference TRBV7-9 and TRBJ1-4, is DTGVSQNPRHKITKRGQNVTFRCDPISEHNRLYWYRQTLGQGPEFLTYFQNEAQLEKSRLLSDRFSAERPKGSFSTLEIQRTEQGDSAMYLCASSLVWGTNEKLFFGSGTQLSVL.

The sample holds one count of this clone. This sequence joins TRBV6-1 and TRBJ2-5, with a possible D match to TRBD1 (5 bases). V dropped 10 bases and J dropped 4 bases, with 13 bases sitting between them. The CDR3 is 12 residues long. Germline values: CDR1 MNHNS, CDR2 SASEGT. The CDR3 nucleotides read TGTGCCACCAGGGTCGTAGGAGAGACCCAGTACTTC. Its translation: CATRVVGETQYF.

The V and J genes are TRBV7-2 and TRBJ2-1; 8 bases are a match to TRBD1. Germline V CDR1 and CDR2: SGHTA, FQGNSA. CDR3 length: 13 residues. Unmatched junction bases numbered 6, after V lost 2 bases and J lost 12 bases. In DNA, the CDR3 is TGTGCCAGCAGCTTACTACAGGGGGAAGGGCAGTTCTTC. It codes for CASSLLQGEGQFF.

The chain uses TRBV7-2 and TRBJ1-1, with no clear D. Germline V gene lookup returns CDR1 SGHTA and CDR2 FQGNSA. V lost 1 base to trimming and J lost 1 base, with 10 bases between them. The CDR3 consists of 15 residues. CDR3 sequence (DNA): TGTGCCAGCAGCTTAGTAGGTCGAGCGAACACTGAAGCTTTCTTT. Protein product: CASSLVGRANTEAFF.

The V call is TRBV11-2, the J call TRBJ1-2; TRBD1 agrees at 12 bases. This CDR3 is 19 amino acids long. Trimming at V came to 5 bases and at J to 4 bases, leaving 17 bases not matched to a gene. Per the germline V gene, CDR1 is SGHAT and CDR2 is FQNNGV. CDR3 amino acids: CASSPIRTGTGGSLYGYTF. The CDR3 nucleotides are TGTGCCAGCAGCCCAATTAGAACCGGGACAGGGGGCAGCCTCTATGGCTACACCTTC.

The chain recombines TRBV5-1 with TRBJ2-5, with a weak D call TRBD1 (6 bases). The CDR3 sequence is 15 residues long. V was shortened by 4 bases and J by 5 bases, with 18 bases between the two germline ends. The V gene's germline CDR1 is SGHRS and CDR2 YFSETQ. The CDR3 nucleotides are TGCGCCAGCAGCCCCGATGGACAGACGAGGGAGACCCAGTACTTC. Its translation is CASSPDGQTRETQYF.

The J gene is TRBJ2-1, the V gene TRBV28; 7 nucleotides match TRBD2. Germline V gene lookup returns CDR1 MDHEN and CDR2 SYDVKM. The CDR3 contains 14 residues. V shed 6 bases and J 9 bases; nucleotides not matched to a gene: 11. CDR3 residues: CASRQRGGWREQFF. DNA of the CDR3: TGTGCCAGCAGGCAGCGGGGTGGGTGGCGTGAGCAGTTCTTC.

The rearrangement joins TRBV18 to TRBJ2-2, with D hard to call. This CDR3 is 14 amino acids long. Germline V gives CDR1 KGHSH, CDR2 LQKENI. Trimming left V 3 bases short and J 3 bases short, with 8 bases between. CDR3 loop: CASSPSQYTGELFF. CDR3 nucleotides: TGTGCCAGCTCACCTTCCCAATACACCGGGGAGCTGTTTTTT.

The CDR3 region is CASSPRGFGEKLFF. Written as DNA, the CDR3 is TGTGCCAGCTCACCACGAGGGTTTGGTGAAAAACTGTTTTTT. The genes are TRBV18 and TRBJ1-4; D not certain. The V and J ends lost 1 base and 7 bases respectively, with 10 bases between them. Germline lookup yields CDR1 KGHSH and CDR2 LQKENI. The CDR3 loop spans 14 amino acids.

V is TRBV5-1 and J is TRBJ1-2, with D perhaps matching TRBD1 (6 bases). Germline CDR1 is SGHRS and CDR2 is YFSETQ. Trimming stripped 0 bases from V and 3 bases from J, with 12 bases between. This CDR3 contains 15 residues. CDR3 sequence reads: CASSLATGSHYGYTF. The CDR3 nucleotides read TGCGCCAGCAGCTTGGCCACAGGGTCCCACTATGGCTACACCTTC. Combining the CDR3 with reference TRBV5-1 and TRBJ1-2 gives the whole variable domain KAGVTQTPRYLIKTRGQQVTLSCSPISGHRSVSWYQQTPGQGLQFLFEYFSETQRNKGNFPGRFSGRQFSNSRSEMNVSTLELGDSALYLCASSLATGSHYGYTFGSGTRLTVV.

The CDR3 loop reads CASSQNPAGAGGYTF. DNA for the CDR3: TGTGCCAGCAGCCAGAATCCAGCAGGGGCGGGTGGCTACACCTTC. J is TRBJ1-2 and V is TRBV7-3; D perhaps matches TRBD1 (6 bases). Per germline, CDR1 SGHTA and CDR2 FQGTGA. This CDR3 spans 15 amino acids. V shed 5 bases and J shed 7 bases, with 20 bases lying between them.

This chain joins TRBV28 and TRBJ1-2; possibly TRBD1 for D (5 bases). Germline lookup yields CDR1 MDHEN and CDR2 SYDVKM. The CDR3 totals 14 residues. V was shortened by 8 bases and J by 3 bases, with 16 bases between the two germline ends. The CDR3 is CASRAHGTDYGYTF. CDR3 nucleotides: TGTGCCAGCCGGGCGCACGGGACGGACTATGGCTACACCTTC.

This clone was observed a few times. This chain connects TRBV18 to TRBJ2-1, with D perhaps being TRBD1 or TRBD2 (6 bases each). Trimming removed 2 bases at V and 15 bases at J, with 11 bases between. Germline CDR1 KGHSH, CDR2 LQKENI. CDR3 size: 11 residues. In nucleotides, the CDR3 is TGTGCCAGCTCACCAGGGGGGCCGTGGTTCTTC. Translation gives CASSPGGPWFF.

The chain's CDR3 is CASSPGTSLDNSPLHF. In DNA form, the CDR3 reads TGTGCCAGCAGCCCCGGAACCAGCCTGGATAATTCACCCCTCCACTTT. This rearrangement joins TRBV11-2 to TRBJ1-6; D gene unclear. The CDR3 loop spans 16 amino acids. The V end lost 5 bases, the J end lost 5 bases, and 16 bases lay between the germline ends. Germline V gives CDR1 SGHAT, CDR2 FQNNGV.

The V and J genes are TRBV6-5 and TRBJ1-2; possibly TRBD1 for D (6 bases). This CDR3 comprises 13 residues. V gave up 7 bases and J gave up 6 bases, with 15 bases separating them. Per germline, CDR1 MNHEY and CDR2 SVGAGI. CDR3 in DNA: TGTGCCAGCAAAAAAACAGGGTGGCATGGCTACACCTTC. This translates into CASKKTGWHGYTF.

The V gene is TRBV7-2, the J gene TRBJ2-1; D possibly uses TRBD1 or TRBD2 (7 bases each). The germline V gene has CDR1 SGHTA and CDR2 FQGNSA. The V gene lost 5 bases and the J gene lost 8 bases, with 19 bases spanning the gap. This CDR3 has 15 residues. DNA of the CDR3: TGTGCCAGCAGCCGATATACAGGGGAGGGCGATGAGCAGTTCTTC. This encodes CASSRYTGEGDEQFF.

The rearrangement uses TRBV2 and TRBJ1-4; unclear D gene. Trimming took 3 bases from V and 8 from J, leaving 13 bases between them. Germline V gene lookup returns CDR1 SNHLY and CDR2 FYNNEI. The CDR3 is made up of 14 amino acids. The CDR3 reads CASSEDRYNEKLFF. The CDR3 nucleotides read TGTGCCAGCAGTGAGGACCGTTACAACGAAAAACTGTTTTTT.

The rearrangement joins TRBV7-8 to TRBJ2-7, with D hard to call. Trimming removed 6 bases from V and 4 bases from J, with 10 bases in between. This CDR3 comprises 12 residues. CDR1 is SGHVS and CDR2 is FQNEAQ in the germline V gene. CDR3 bases: TGTGCCAGCAGTTTGCAAGGGTACGAGCAGTACTTC. Its translation: CASSLQGYEQYF.

The chain is built from TRBV7-9 and TRBJ1-1, with D unclear. Trimming pared 2 bases from V and 0 bases from J, leaving 10 bases between. The CDR3 is made up of 15 amino acids. Per the germline V gene, CDR1 is SEHNR and CDR2 is FQNEAQ (reference sequence). Here the CDR3 reads CASSLQTVMNTEAFF. CDR3 coding DNA: TGTGCCAGCAGCTTACAGACCGTTATGAACACTGAAGCTTTCTTT.